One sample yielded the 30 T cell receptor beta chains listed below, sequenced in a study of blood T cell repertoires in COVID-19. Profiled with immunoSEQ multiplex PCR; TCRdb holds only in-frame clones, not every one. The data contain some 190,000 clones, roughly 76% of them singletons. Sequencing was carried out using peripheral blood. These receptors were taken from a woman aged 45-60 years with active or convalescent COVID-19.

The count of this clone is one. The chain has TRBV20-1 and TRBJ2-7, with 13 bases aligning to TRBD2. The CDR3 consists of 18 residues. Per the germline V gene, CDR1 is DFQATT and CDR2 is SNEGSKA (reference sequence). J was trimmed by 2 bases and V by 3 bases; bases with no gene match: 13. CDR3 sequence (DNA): TGCAGTGCTAGTCCGGGGACTAGCGGGACTCCCGGGGCCTACGAGCAGTACTTC. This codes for CSASPGTSGTPGAYEQYF.

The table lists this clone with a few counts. The CDR3 spells CASSFGQGREQYF. In DNA form, the CDR3 reads TGTGCCAGCAGTTTTGGACAGGGGAGAGAGCAGTACTTC. V is TRBV12-3 or TRBV12-4 and J is TRBJ2-7; 9 bases are shared with TRBD1. This CDR3 comprises 13 residues. J lost 7 bases, V lost 3 bases, and 4 bases had no gene match.

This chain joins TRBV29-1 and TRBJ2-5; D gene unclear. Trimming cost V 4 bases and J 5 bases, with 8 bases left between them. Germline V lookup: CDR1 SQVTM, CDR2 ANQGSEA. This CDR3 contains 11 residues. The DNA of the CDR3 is TGCAGCGTTGGAGTTCGGGAGACCCAGTACTTC. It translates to CSVGVRETQYF.

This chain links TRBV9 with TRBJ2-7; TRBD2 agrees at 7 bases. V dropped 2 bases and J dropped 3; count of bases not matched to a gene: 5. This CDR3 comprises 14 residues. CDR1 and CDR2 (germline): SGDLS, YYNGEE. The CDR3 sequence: CASSVGEGRYEQYF. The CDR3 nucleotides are TGTGCCAGCAGCGTGGGGGAGGGGCGCTACGAGCAGTACTTC.

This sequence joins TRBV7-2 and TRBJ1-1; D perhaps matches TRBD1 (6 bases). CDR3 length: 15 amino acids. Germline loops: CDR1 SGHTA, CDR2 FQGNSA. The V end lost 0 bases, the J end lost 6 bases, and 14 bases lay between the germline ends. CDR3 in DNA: TGTGCCAGCAGCTTAGCGCGGGGGGCCGGGGCTGAAGCTTTCTTT. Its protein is CASSLARGAGAEAFF.

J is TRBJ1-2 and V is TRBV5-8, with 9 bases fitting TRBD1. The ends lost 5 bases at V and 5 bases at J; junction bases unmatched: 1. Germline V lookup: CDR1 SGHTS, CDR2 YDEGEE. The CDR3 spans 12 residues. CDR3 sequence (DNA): TGTGCCAGCAGGACAGGGGGTTATGGCTACACCTTC. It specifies CASRTGGYGYTF.

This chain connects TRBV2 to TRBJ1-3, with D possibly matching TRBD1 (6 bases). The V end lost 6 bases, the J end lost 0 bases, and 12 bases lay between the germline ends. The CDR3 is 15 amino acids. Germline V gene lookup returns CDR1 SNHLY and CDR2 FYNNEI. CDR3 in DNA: TGTGCCAGCAGGAGACTGGACAGCTCTGGAAACACCATATATTTT. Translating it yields CASRRLDSSGNTIYF.

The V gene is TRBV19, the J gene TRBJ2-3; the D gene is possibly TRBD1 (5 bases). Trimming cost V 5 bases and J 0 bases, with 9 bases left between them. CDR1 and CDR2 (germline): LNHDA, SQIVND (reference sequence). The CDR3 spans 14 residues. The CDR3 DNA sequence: TGTGCCAGTAGTCAGGGTTACAGCACAGATACGCAGTATTTT. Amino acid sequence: CASSQGYSTDTQYF.

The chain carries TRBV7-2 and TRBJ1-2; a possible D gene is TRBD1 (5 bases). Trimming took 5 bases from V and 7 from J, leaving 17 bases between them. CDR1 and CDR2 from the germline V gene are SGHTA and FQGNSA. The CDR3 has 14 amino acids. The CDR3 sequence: CASSPKAGWSGYTF. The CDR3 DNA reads TGTGCCAGCAGCCCGAAGGCAGGGTGGTCTGGCTACACCTTC. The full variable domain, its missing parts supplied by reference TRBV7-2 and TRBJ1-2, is GAGVSQSPSNKVTEKGKDVELRCDPISGHTALYWYRQSLGQGLEFLIYFQGNSAPDKSGLPSDRFSAERTGGSVSTLTIQRTQQEDSAVYLCASSPKAGWSGYTFGSGTRLTVV.

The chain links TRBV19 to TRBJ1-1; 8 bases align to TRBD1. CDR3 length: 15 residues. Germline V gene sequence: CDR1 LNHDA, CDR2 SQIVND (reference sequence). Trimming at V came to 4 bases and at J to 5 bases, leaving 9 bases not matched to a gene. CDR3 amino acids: CASSTRQGAETEAFF. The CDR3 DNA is TGTGCCAGTAGTACTCGTCAGGGGGCGGAGACTGAAGCTTTCTTT.

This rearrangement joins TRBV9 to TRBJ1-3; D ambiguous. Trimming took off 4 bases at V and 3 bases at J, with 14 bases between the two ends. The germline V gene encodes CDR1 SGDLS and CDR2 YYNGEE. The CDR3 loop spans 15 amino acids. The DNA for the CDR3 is TGTGCCAGCAGCCCCGCGGTGGTTGGTGGAAACACCATATATTTT. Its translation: CASSPAVVGGNTIYF.

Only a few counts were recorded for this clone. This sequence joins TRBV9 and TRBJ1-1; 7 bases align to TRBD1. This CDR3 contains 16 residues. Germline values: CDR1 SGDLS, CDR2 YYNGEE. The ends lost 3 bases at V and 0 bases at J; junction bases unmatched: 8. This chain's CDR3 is CASSAYRGGVNTEAFF. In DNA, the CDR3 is TGTGCCAGCAGCGCATACAGGGGCGGGGTGAACACTGAAGCTTTCTTT.

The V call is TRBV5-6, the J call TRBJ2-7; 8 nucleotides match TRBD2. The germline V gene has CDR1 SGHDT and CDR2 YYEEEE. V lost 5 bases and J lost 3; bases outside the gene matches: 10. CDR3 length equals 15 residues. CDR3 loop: CASRPWTSRYYEQYF. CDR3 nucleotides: TGTGCCAGCAGACCCTGGACTAGCCGTTACTACGAGCAGTACTTC.

CDR3 DNA: TGTGCCAGCACCCCGGGACTAGCTTACAATGAGCAGTTCTTC. Translated: CASTPGLAYNEQFF. The J gene is TRBJ2-1, the V gene TRBV6-5, with TRBD2 matching 9 bases. Germline loops: CDR1 MNHEY, CDR2 SVGAGI. Losses at the gene ends were 7 bases for V and 4 bases for J; bases not matched to a gene: 5. The CDR3 runs 14 residues.

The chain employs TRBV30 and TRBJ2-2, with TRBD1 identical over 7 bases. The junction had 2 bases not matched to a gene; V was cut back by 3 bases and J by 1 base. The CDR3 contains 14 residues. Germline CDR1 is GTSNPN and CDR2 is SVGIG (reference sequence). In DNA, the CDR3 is TGTGCCTGGAGACCAGGGGGGAACACCGGGGAGCTGTTTTTT. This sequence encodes CAWRPGGNTGELFF.

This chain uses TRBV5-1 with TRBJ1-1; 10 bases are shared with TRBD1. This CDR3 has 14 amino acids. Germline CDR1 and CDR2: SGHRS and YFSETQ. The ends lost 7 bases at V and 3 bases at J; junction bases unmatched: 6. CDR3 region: CASRRTGGDTEAFF. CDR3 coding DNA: TGCGCCAGCCGACGGACAGGGGGGGACACTGAAGCTTTCTTT.

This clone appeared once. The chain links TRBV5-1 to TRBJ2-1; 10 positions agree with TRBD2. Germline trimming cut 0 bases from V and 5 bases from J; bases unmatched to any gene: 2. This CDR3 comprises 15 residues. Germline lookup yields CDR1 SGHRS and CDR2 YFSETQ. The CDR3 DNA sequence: TGCGCCAGCAGCTTGGGGACTAGCGGAAACAATGAGCAGTTCTTC. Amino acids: CASSLGTSGNNEQFF.

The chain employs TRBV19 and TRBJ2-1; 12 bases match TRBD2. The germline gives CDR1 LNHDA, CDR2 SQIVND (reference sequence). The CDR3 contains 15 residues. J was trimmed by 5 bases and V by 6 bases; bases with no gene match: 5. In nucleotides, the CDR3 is TGTGCCAGTAGGCTACTAGCGGGAGGCCACAATGAGCAGTTCTTC. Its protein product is CASRLLAGGHNEQFF.

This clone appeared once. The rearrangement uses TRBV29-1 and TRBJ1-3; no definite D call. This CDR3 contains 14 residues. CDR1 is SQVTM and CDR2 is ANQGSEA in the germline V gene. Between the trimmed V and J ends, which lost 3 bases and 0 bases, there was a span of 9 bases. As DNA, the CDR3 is TGCAGCGTTGAGCGGGTGAGCTCTGGAAACACCATATATTTT. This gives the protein CSVERVSSGNTIYF.

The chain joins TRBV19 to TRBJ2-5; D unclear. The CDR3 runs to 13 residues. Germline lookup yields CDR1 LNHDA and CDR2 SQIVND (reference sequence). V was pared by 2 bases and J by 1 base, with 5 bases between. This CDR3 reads CASSITVQETQYF. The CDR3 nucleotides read TGTGCCAGTAGTATAACAGTCCAAGAGACCCAGTACTTC.

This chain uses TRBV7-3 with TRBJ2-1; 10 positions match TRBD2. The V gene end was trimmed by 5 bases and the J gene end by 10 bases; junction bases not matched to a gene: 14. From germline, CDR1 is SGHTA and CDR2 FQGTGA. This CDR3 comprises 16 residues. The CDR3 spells CASSRAAGGGLWEQFF. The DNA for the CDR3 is TGTGCCAGCAGCCGCGCAGCGGGGGGGGGCTTATGGGAGCAGTTCTTC.

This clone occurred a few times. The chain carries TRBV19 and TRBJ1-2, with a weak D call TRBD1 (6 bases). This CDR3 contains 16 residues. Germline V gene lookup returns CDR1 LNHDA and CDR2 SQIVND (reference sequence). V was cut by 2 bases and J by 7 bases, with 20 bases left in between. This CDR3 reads CASSIFSGDRRSGYTF. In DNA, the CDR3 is TGTGCCAGTAGTATATTTTCCGGCGACAGGAGGTCTGGCTACACCTTC.

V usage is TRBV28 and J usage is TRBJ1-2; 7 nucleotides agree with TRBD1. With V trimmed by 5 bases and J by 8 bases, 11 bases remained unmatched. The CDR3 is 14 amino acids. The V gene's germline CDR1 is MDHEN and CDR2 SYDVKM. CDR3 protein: CASSATVNRGGYTF. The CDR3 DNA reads TGTGCCAGCAGTGCTACCGTTAACAGGGGAGGCTACACCTTC.

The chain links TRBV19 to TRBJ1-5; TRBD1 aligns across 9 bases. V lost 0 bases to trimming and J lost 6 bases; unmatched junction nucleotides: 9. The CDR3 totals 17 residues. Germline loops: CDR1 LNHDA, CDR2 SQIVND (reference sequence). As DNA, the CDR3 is TGTGCCAGTAGTATAGATCGGGGACAGGGATCGATTCAGCCCCAGCATTTT. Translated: CASSIDRGQGSIQPQHF.

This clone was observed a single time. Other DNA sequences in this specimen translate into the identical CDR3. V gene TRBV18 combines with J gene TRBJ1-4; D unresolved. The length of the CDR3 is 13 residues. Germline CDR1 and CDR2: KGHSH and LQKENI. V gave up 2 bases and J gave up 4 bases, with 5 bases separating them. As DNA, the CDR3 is TGTGCCAGCTCACCAGGACTTAATGAAAAACTGTTTTTT. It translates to CASSPGLNEKLFF.

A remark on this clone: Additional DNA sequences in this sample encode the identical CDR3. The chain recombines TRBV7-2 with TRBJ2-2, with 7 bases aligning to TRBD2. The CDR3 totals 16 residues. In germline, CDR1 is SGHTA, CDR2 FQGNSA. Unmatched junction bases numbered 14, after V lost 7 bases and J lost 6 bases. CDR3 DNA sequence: TGTGCCAGCACCCCTAGGGCGGGCCGGGGGGCCGGGGAGCTGTTTTTT. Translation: CASTPRAGRGAGELFF. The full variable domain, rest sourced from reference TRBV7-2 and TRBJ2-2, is GAGVSQSPSNKVTEKGKDVELRCDPISGHTALYWYRQSLGQGLEFLIYFQGNSAPDKSGLPSDRFSAERTGGSVSTLTIQRTQQEDSAVYLCASTPRAGRGAGELFFGEGSRLTVL.

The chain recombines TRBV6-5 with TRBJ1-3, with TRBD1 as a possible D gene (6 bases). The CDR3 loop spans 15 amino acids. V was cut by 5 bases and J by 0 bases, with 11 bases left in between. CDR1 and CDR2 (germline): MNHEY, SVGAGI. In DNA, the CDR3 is TGTGCCAGCAGTCAGACAGGCGACTCTGGAAACACCATATATTTT. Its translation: CASSQTGDSGNTIYF.

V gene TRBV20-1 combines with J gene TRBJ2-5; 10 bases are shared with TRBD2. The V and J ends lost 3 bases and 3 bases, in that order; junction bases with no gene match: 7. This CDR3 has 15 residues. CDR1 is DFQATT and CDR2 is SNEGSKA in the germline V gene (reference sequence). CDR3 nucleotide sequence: TGCAGTGCTAGTGCGAGCGGGGGGGTCAAAGAGACCCAGTACTTC. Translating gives CSASASGGVKETQYF.

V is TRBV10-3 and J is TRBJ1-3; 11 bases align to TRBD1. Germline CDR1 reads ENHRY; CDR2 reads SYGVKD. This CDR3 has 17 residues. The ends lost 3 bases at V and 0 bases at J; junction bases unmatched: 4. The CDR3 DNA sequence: TGTGCCATCAGTGAATTTGGGACAGGGGGCTCTGGAAACACCATATATTTT. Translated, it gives CAISEFGTGGSGNTIYF.

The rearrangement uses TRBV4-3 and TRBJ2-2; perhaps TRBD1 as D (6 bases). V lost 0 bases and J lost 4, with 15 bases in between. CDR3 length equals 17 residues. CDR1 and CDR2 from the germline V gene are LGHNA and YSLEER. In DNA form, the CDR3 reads TGCGCCAGCAGCCAAGATCCACAGGGCTTGTCCACCGGGGAGCTGTTTTTT. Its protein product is CASSQDPQGLSTGELFF.